The 28 T cell receptor beta chains below all came from one sample that was sequenced in a study of blood T cell repertoires in COVID-19. Produced via immunoSEQ multiplex PCR; TCRdb's table is partial and in-frame only. The table has about 290,000 clones, 89% seen once. Source material: peripheral blood. These receptors all come from a woman aged 35 to 49 who had recovered from COVID-19.

The chain links TRBV5-1 to TRBJ1-1; 9 nucleotides match TRBD1. Losses at the gene ends were 4 bases for V and 7 bases for J; bases not matched to a gene: 17. The CDR3 runs 17 residues. From germline, CDR1 is SGHRS and CDR2 YFSETQ. CDR3 sequence (DNA): TGCGCCAGCAGCACATCCGGGACAGGGATTCGTACGGGTGAAGCTTTCTTT. Translated: CASSTSGTGIRTGEAFF.

J is TRBJ1-1 and V is TRBV7-9; D uncertain. This CDR3 is 13 amino acids long. Per the germline V gene, CDR1 is SEHNR and CDR2 is FQNEAQ (reference sequence). V lost 0 bases, J lost 5 bases, and 7 bases lay in between. The CDR3 nucleotides read TGTGCCAGCAGCTTAGCCGGGTTGACTGAAGCTTTCTTT. Its translation is CASSLAGLTEAFF.

The chain uses TRBV2 and TRBJ2-7, with 9 bases aligning to TRBD1. CDR1 and CDR2 (germline): SNHLY, FYNNEI. The CDR3 is 14 amino acids. Trimming removed 4 bases from V and 5 bases from J; junction bases left unmatched: 6. CDR3 DNA sequence: TGTGCCAGCAGTGTGGAACAGGGGGCGGACGAGCAGTACTTC. This codes for CASSVEQGADEQYF.

The chain is built from TRBV30 and TRBJ1-1, with D unresolved. CDR1 GTSNPN and CDR2 SVGIG come from the germline V gene (reference sequence). Trimming cost V 2 bases and J 3 bases, with 13 bases left between them. The CDR3 is made up of 14 amino acids. CDR3 nucleotide sequence: TGTGCCTGGAGTACCCCAATCGGGGACACTGAAGCTTTCTTT. This gives the protein CAWSTPIGDTEAFF.

V gene TRBV24-1 combines with J gene TRBJ2-1; D is perhaps TRBD2 (6 bases). The germline gives CDR1 KGHDR, CDR2 SFDVKD. CDR3 size: 17 residues. The germline V and J ends were trimmed by 3 bases and 8 bases, with 22 bases remaining between them. CDR3 amino acids: CATSDGGLGLRIDEQFF. As DNA, the CDR3 is TGTGCCACCAGTGATGGGGGGTTAGGGCTTAGAATTGATGAGCAGTTCTTC.

The V gene is TRBV7-8, the J gene TRBJ1-1; D possibly corresponds to TRBD1 (5 bases). Germline CDR1 and CDR2: SGHVS and FQNEAQ. CDR3 length equals 14 residues. V lost 5 bases to trimming and J lost 1 base, with 11 bases between them. The chain's CDR3 is CASSAGWPNTEAFF. CDR3 in DNA: TGTGCCAGCAGCGCAGGGTGGCCGAACACTGAAGCTTTCTTT.

The genes are TRBV30 and TRBJ1-5; D gene ambiguous. CDR1 GTSNPN and CDR2 SVGIG come from the germline V gene (reference sequence). V was pared by 5 bases and J by 3 bases, with 14 bases between. The CDR3 loop spans 14 amino acids. This chain's CDR3 is CAWSVGVDNQPQHF. CDR3 sequence (DNA): TGTGCCTGGTCGGTCGGGGTGGACAATCAGCCCCAGCATTTT.

For this clone: In the same sample, other DNA sequences code for this CDR3. V is TRBV5-4 and J is TRBJ2-7; 7 bases agree with TRBD1. In germline, CDR1 is SGHNT, CDR2 YYREEE (reference sequence). The CDR3 sequence is 14 residues long. J gave up 0 bases and V 0 bases, and 0 bases lay outside the gene matches. CDR3 protein: CASSLGDSSYEQYF. CDR3 DNA sequence: TGTGCCAGCAGCTTGGGGGACAGCTCCTACGAGCAGTACTTC.

The chain links TRBV3-1 (or the pseudogene TRBV3-2) to TRBJ2-7, with 12 positions matching TRBD2. After removal of 4 bases from V and 4 bases from J, the junction contained 5 bases not matched to a gene. In germline, CDR1 is LGHDT, CDR2 YNNKEL (reference sequence). CDR3 length: 15 amino acids. CDR3 amino acids: CASSRGLAGTYEQYF. CDR3 DNA sequence: TGTGCCAGCAGCCGGGGACTAGCGGGTACTTACGAGCAGTACTTC.

The chain employs TRBV19 and TRBJ2-3, with 7 positions matching TRBD1. After removal of 3 bases from V and 1 base from J, the junction contained 4 bases not matched to a gene. The CDR3 runs 15 residues. CDR1 and CDR2 from the germline V gene are LNHDA and SQIVND (reference sequence). The CDR3 DNA reads as TGTGCCAGTAGTATCCCCCAGGGGGGCACAGATACGCAGTATTTT. This gives the protein CASSIPQGGTDTQYF.

The V gene is TRBV5-1, the J gene TRBJ2-1; tentatively, D is TRBD1 (6 bases). This CDR3 has 12 amino acids. Germline-derived CDR1 and CDR2 are SGHRS and YFSETQ. Trimming removed 8 bases at V and 5 bases at J, with 11 bases between. CDR3 loop: CASKQGNNEQFF. CDR3 bases: TGCGCCAGTAAACAGGGCAACAATGAGCAGTTCTTC.

V is TRBV3-1 (or the pseudogene TRBV3-2) and J is TRBJ1-2; D call uncertain. The CDR3 is 12 amino acids. V lost 0 bases, J lost 8 bases, and 7 bases lay in between. In germline, CDR1 is LGHDT, CDR2 YNNKEL (reference sequence). The CDR3 region is CASSQESRGYTF. The CDR3, as DNA: TGTGCCAGCAGCCAAGAGAGCCGCGGCTACACCTTC.

The chain carries TRBV24-1 and TRBJ1-4; D not resolved. Germline loops: CDR1 KGHDR, CDR2 SFDVKD. V was cut by 3 bases and J by 10 bases, with 14 bases left in between. The CDR3 is 14 amino acids. The CDR3 is CATSDLGMPGKLFF. The DNA for the CDR3 is TGTGCCACCAGTGATCTGGGTATGCCGGGAAAACTGTTTTTT.

V is TRBV4-1 and J is TRBJ2-5, with 10 bases identical to TRBD2. CDR1 MGHRA and CDR2 YSYEKL come from the germline V gene. With V trimmed by 5 bases and J by 4 bases, 16 bases remained unmatched. This CDR3 is built from 18 residues. CDR3 in amino acids: CASSESRLAGVISETQYF. CDR3 sequence (DNA): TGCGCCAGCAGCGAATCTCGGCTAGCGGGAGTGATCTCAGAGACCCAGTACTTC.

The genes are TRBV9 and TRBJ2-2; 8 nucleotides align to TRBD1. The CDR3 has 16 amino acids. In germline, CDR1 is SGDLS, CDR2 YYNGEE. Trimming cost V 0 bases and J 5 bases; bases outside gene matches: 6. The CDR3 spells CASSVGFRGQTGELFF. CDR3 DNA sequence: TGTGCCAGCAGCGTAGGTTTCAGGGGGCAAACCGGGGAGCTGTTTTTT.

This clone appeared a few times. The chain joins TRBV9 to TRBJ1-6, with D perhaps TRBD1 (6 bases). Trimming pared 2 bases from V and 9 bases from J, leaving 15 bases between. This CDR3 is 15 amino acids long. The V gene's germline CDR1 is SGDLS and CDR2 YYNGEE. The CDR3 reads CASSVGGASGSPLHF. The CDR3 DNA is TGTGCCAGCAGCGTCGGGGGGGCAAGTGGTTCACCCCTCCACTTT.

The chain has TRBV5-1 and TRBJ2-7; the match to TRBD2 covers 7 bases. Germline V lookup: CDR1 SGHRS, CDR2 YFSETQ. There are 14 residues in the CDR3. Trimming removed 3 bases from V and 6 bases from J; junction bases left unmatched: 9. The CDR3 loop reads CASSWGRERGEQYF. CDR3 in DNA: TGCGCCAGCAGCTGGGGGAGGGAAAGGGGCGAGCAGTACTTC.

This clone was counted a single time. V gene TRBV2 combines with J gene TRBJ2-7; TRBD1 matches at 11 bases. Germline V gives CDR1 SNHLY, CDR2 FYNNEI. CDR3 length: 15 amino acids. J gave up 3 bases and V 5 bases, and 6 bases lay outside the gene matches. For the CDR3, the DNA is TGTGCCAGCAGTCGGGACAGGGGGAAATTCTACGAGCAGTACTTC. This translates into CASSRDRGKFYEQYF.

J is TRBJ2-1 and V is TRBV7-7, with 8 bases that match TRBD2. Trimming removed 1 base from V and 6 bases from J; junction bases left unmatched: 14. The CDR3 covers 18 residues. Germline V gene data show CDR1 as SSHAT and CDR2 as FNYEAQ (reference sequence). The CDR3 is CASSLERAGVAGTNEQFF. The DNA of the CDR3 is TGTGCCAGCAGCTTAGAGAGGGCGGGGGTAGCGGGAACCAATGAGCAGTTCTTC.

The chain couples TRBV19 to TRBJ2-5; unclear D gene. The CDR3 consists of 15 residues. The germline V gene has CDR1 LNHDA and CDR2 SQIVND (reference sequence). The V and J ends lost 2 bases and 0 bases respectively, with 10 bases between them. CDR3 loop: CASSIQAGHQETQYF. The DNA of the CDR3 is TGTGCCAGTAGTATACAGGCAGGTCACCAAGAGACCCAGTACTTC.

The rearrangement links TRBV24-1 to TRBJ2-1; tentatively, D is TRBD2 (7 bases). The V end was cut by 6 bases, the J end by 9 bases, with 20 bases between. This CDR3 is built from 15 residues. CDR1 and CDR2 (germline): KGHDR, SFDVKD. CDR3 coding DNA: TGTGCCACCAGTCCGGGGGGATTTGACAGGCTTGAGCAGTTCTTC. Protein: CATSPGGFDRLEQFF.

The genes are TRBV4-1 and TRBJ2-1; 13 bases agree with TRBD2. This CDR3 comprises 17 residues. Germline lookup yields CDR1 MGHRA and CDR2 YSYEKL. The J segment lost 9 bases and the V segment lost 0 bases, leaving 8 bases of the junction unmatched. In DNA, the CDR3 is TGCGCCAGCAGCCAAGATGAGACTAGCGGGAGGAGGGCTGAGCAGTTCTTC. Protein: CASSQDETSGRRAEQFF.

V gene TRBV28 combines with J gene TRBJ1-2; D gene uncertain. Trimming took off 6 bases at V and 8 bases at J, with 19 bases between the two ends. Germline-derived CDR1 and CDR2 are MDHEN and SYDVKM. The CDR3 extends over 14 amino acids. The CDR3 DNA reads as TGTGCCAGCAGCCTATCCGGGCGGGCTGACGGCTACACCTTC. This gives the protein CASSLSGRADGYTF.

This clone has only a few counts. The chain uses TRBV2 and TRBJ2-1; 12 nucleotides match TRBD2. Germline CDR1 reads SNHLY; CDR2 reads FYNNEI. The V segment lost 6 bases and the J segment 0 bases; nucleotides outside the gene matches: 9. The CDR3 sequence is 18 residues long. The CDR3 spells CASSGRTSGASSYNEQFF. The CDR3 DNA sequence: TGTGCCAGCAGCGGGAGGACTAGCGGGGCCTCCTCCTACAATGAGCAGTTCTTC. The full variable domain, completed using reference TRBV2 and TRBJ2-1, is EPEVTQTPSHQVTQMGQEVILRCVPISNHLYFYWYRQILGQKVEFLVSFYNNEISEKSEIFDDQFSVERPDGSNFTLKIRSTKLEDSAMYFCASSGRTSGASSYNEQFFGPGTRLTVL.

This sequence joins TRBV6-2 or TRBV6-3 and TRBJ2-1; TRBD2 matches at 12 bases. V shed 6 bases, J shed 8 bases, and the junction held 14 bases outside the gene matches. The CDR3 is made up of 17 amino acids. Germline V CDR1 and CDR2: MNHEY, SVGEGT. CDR3 loop: CASSDLASGGGRDEQFF. The CDR3 coding sequence is TGTGCCAGCAGCGACCTGGCTAGCGGGGGGGGTAGAGATGAGCAGTTCTTC.

J is TRBJ2-3 and V is TRBV11-2, with D possibly being TRBD2 (7 bases). Germline assignment: CDR1 SGHAT and CDR2 FQNNGV. The CDR3 covers 15 residues. V dropped 0 bases and J dropped 5 bases, with 12 bases sitting between them. The CDR3 DNA follows: TGTGCCAGCAGCTTAGAGTGGGGAGGGGGAGATACGCAGTATTTT. It translates to CASSLEWGGGDTQYF.

This sequence joins TRBV4-1 and TRBJ2-3; 12 bases match TRBD2. The junction had 18 bases not matched to a gene; V was cut back by 2 bases and J by 6 bases. The CDR3 consists of 20 residues. From germline, CDR1 is MGHRA and CDR2 YSYEKL. CDR3 DNA sequence: TGCGCCAGCAGCCAAAAGGATCTACAACATGGACTAGCGGGATGGGATACGCAGTATTTT. Translation gives CASSQKDLQHGLAGWDTQYF.

The rearrangement joins TRBV30 to TRBJ2-7, with D perhaps matching TRBD2 (6 bases). The CDR3 runs 13 residues. V lost 2 bases, J lost 4 bases, and 12 bases lay in between. Germline CDR1 reads GTSNPN; CDR2 reads SVGIG (reference sequence). CDR3 residues: CAWSLSGRYEQYF. CDR3 coding DNA: TGTGCCTGGAGTCTGTCAGGGAGGTACGAGCAGTACTTC.